Below, one T cell receptor (beta chain) is given with its context. What it recognizes is unknown. The sample comes from a study of beta chain features in type 1 diabetes. The wider study: All samples combined gave about 100 million sorted cells for examination. Findings and caveats of the study: Researchers report that Type 1 diabetes patients had moderately but significantly shorter TCRB CDR3s across all four CD4+ subsets.

cDNA synthesis used the whole RNA isolate, giving expressed TCRB sequences. Sequencing used immunoSEQ multiplex PCR; TCRdb keeps in-frame clones, though not all of them. The data contain about 150,000 clones, 9% to 12% of them singletons. With 5 bases removed from V and 7 bases from J, the gap between germline ends came to 9 bases. Germline V gene sequence: CDR1 SGHAT, CDR2 FQDESV (reference sequence). The CDR3 runs to 12 residues. The chain links TRBV11-1 to TRBJ2-1; D is unclear. The sequence came from a man aged 25 to 40 with type 1 diabetes. The sequencing input was central memory CD4+ T cells from blood. The CDR3 spells CASSPNRNEQFF. CDR3 coding DNA: TGTGCCAGCAGCCCGAACAGAAATGAGCAGTTCTTC.